The rows below give T cell receptor beta chains drawn from one sample of a study of blood T cell repertoires in COVID-19. Only in-frame clones appear in the TCRdb table, and some are missing; sequencing was by immunoSEQ multiplex PCR. The data contain roughly 230,000 clones, 80% to 90% of them singletons. Specimen: peripheral blood. The receptor source for this set is a woman aged 40 to 50 who had recovered from COVID-19. CDR3s include the opening cysteine and the closing phenylalanine or tryptophan. D genes are given only for firm matches. Some rows have no size entry. The others give once, few or many, or a class for an expanded clone.

CDR3 DNA: TGCGCCAGCAGCCAACTTCCGGGTTTGAATTCACCCCTCCACTTT
CDR3 protein: CASSQLPGLNSPLHF
D gene: -
clone size: -
V gene: TRBV4-1
J gene: TRBJ1-6

CDR3 DNA: TGCAGTGCTAGTCGTAGCGGGAAATACAATGAGCAGTTCTTC
CDR3 protein: CSASRSGKYNEQFF
D gene: TRBD2
clone size: -
V gene: TRBV20-1
J gene: TRBJ2-1

CDR3 DNA: TGTGCCAGCTGGTCCCTTCAGGGGTACTATGGCTACACCTTC
CDR3 protein: CASWSLQGYYGYTF
D gene: -
clone size: -
V gene: TRBV28
J gene: TRBJ1-2

CDR3 DNA: TGTGCTAGTGGATTCCACGGGGTGAATCAGCCCCAGCATTTT
CDR3 protein: CASGFHGVNQPQHF
D gene: -
clone size: -
V gene: TRBV12-5
J gene: TRBJ1-5

CDR3 DNA: TGTGCCAGCAGCGTCGGCCCAGGGCAGAACTATGGCTACACCTTC
CDR3 protein: CASSVGPGQNYGYTF
D gene: -
clone size: -
V gene: TRBV5-5
J gene: TRBJ1-2

CDR3 DNA: TGTGCCAGCAGCTTACCAGGGGTGTTCTACAATGAGCAGTTCTTC
CDR3 protein: CASSLPGVFYNEQFF
D gene: -
clone size: once
V gene: TRBV7-6
J gene: TRBJ2-1

CDR3 DNA: TGTGCCAGCAGCTTAGACAACGATCAGCCCCAGCATTTT
CDR3 protein: CASSLDNDQPQHF
D gene: -
clone size: -
V gene: TRBV7-9
J gene: TRBJ1-5

CDR3 DNA: TGTGCCAGCAGCCACCTTACGGTAGCGATCACTGAAGCTTTCTTT
CDR3 protein: CASSHLTVAITEAFF
D gene: -
clone size: -
V gene: TRBV6-5
J gene: TRBJ1-1

CDR3 DNA: TGTGCCAGCAGTTTCAGGGGACTAGCGGGACCAGGGGAGACCCAGTACTTC
CDR3 protein: CASSFRGLAGPGETQYF
D gene: TRBD2
clone size: -
V gene: TRBV27
J gene: TRBJ2-5

CDR3 DNA: TGTGCCAGCAATCGTCTAGCCTCGGTAGGCGATACGCAGTATTTT
CDR3 protein: CASNRLASVGDTQYF
D gene: -
clone size: -
V gene: TRBV2
J gene: TRBJ2-3

CDR3 DNA: TGTGCCAGCAGTTTAAGTCCCAACTGGACAGCGAGCTCCTATAATTCACCCCTCCACTTT
CDR3 protein: CASSLSPNWTASSYNSPLHF
D gene: -
clone size: -
V gene: TRBV27
J gene: TRBJ1-6

CDR3 DNA: TGTGCCAGCAGCTTGAAGGGGGTGGGAGAGACCCAGTACTTC
CDR3 protein: CASSLKGVGETQYF
D gene: -
clone size: once
V gene: TRBV5-4
J gene: TRBJ2-5

CDR3 DNA: TGTGCCACCAGCAATGAGACAGGCCCGAAAAACACCGGGGAGCTGTTTTTT
CDR3 protein: CATSNETGPKNTGELFF
D gene: -
clone size: -
V gene: TRBV15
J gene: TRBJ2-2

CDR3 DNA: TGTGCCAACTGGAGGACCAGGACCGATGGCTACACCTTC
CDR3 protein: CANWRTRTDGYTF
D gene: -
clone size: -
V gene: TRBV6-5
J gene: TRBJ1-2

CDR3 DNA: TGTGCCAGCAGTTCGGGACTAGCGGGGTTGAATACGCAGTATTTT
CDR3 protein: CASSSGLAGLNTQYF
D gene: TRBD2
clone size: -
V gene: TRBV7-2
J gene: TRBJ2-3

CDR3 DNA: TGTGCCAGCAGCGAGCTACAGGGGGGGCAGTACTTC
CDR3 protein: CASSELQGGQYF
D gene: TRBD1
clone size: -
V gene: TRBV28
J gene: TRBJ2-7

CDR3 DNA: TGCGCCAGCAGCTTGGTGAGGGAGCATGGCTACACCTTC
CDR3 protein: CASSLVREHGYTF
D gene: -
clone size: once
V gene: TRBV5-1
J gene: TRBJ1-2

CDR3 DNA: TGTGCCTGGAGTGTGGCCACAGATACGCAGTATTTT
CDR3 protein: CAWSVATDTQYF
D gene: -
clone size: -
V gene: TRBV30
J gene: TRBJ2-3

CDR3 DNA: TGTGCCAGCAGGTTTGGGACAGGTGAGACTGAAGCTTTCTTT
CDR3 protein: CASRFGTGETEAFF
D gene: TRBD1
clone size: -
V gene: TRBV5-4
J gene: TRBJ1-1

CDR3 DNA: TGTGCCAGCAGCTTTTGGACAGGTGATTACTATAGCACAGATACGCAGTATTTT
CDR3 protein: CASSFWTGDYYSTDTQYF
D gene: TRBD1
clone size: once
V gene: TRBV7-9
J gene: TRBJ2-3

CDR3 DNA: TGTGCCAGCAGCCCGAGACAGGGAAGGAATTCACCCCTCCACTTT
CDR3 protein: CASSPRQGRNSPLHF
D gene: TRBD1
clone size: -
V gene: TRBV6-5
J gene: TRBJ1-6

CDR3 DNA: TGTGCCAGCAGCTTGGGCCAGGGGGCAGGGGAAAAACTGTTTTTT
CDR3 protein: CASSLGQGAGEKLFF
D gene: TRBD1
clone size: -
V gene: TRBV5-5
J gene: TRBJ1-4

CDR3 DNA: TGTGCCAGCTCTTGGGCCGAAAGACACACAGATACGCAGTATTTT
CDR3 protein: CASSWAERHTDTQYF
D gene: -
clone size: -
V gene: TRBV9
J gene: TRBJ2-3

CDR3 DNA: TGTGCCAGCAGCTCCTCCAGGACTAGCGCCTACAATGAGCAGTTCTTC
CDR3 protein: CASSSSRTSAYNEQFF
D gene: TRBD2
clone size: -
V gene: TRBV7-9
J gene: TRBJ2-1

CDR3 DNA: TGTGCCAGCAGTGAAGCGGGCGGGGGGAAAGGGCCCTATGGCTACACCTTC
CDR3 protein: CASSEAGGGKGPYGYTF
D gene: -
clone size: -
V gene: TRBV6-1
J gene: TRBJ1-2

CDR3 DNA: TGTGCCAGCAGTTTAATCTCCCTGACAGGGGGGAACACTGAAGCTTTCTTT
CDR3 protein: CASSLISLTGGNTEAFF
D gene: TRBD1
clone size: -
V gene: TRBV28
J gene: TRBJ1-1

CDR3 DNA: TGTGCCAGCAGTTTCCAAGACAGAAGCTCTGGGGCCAACGTCCTGACTTTC
CDR3 protein: CASSFQDRSSGANVLTF
D gene: -
clone size: -
V gene: TRBV28
J gene: TRBJ2-6

CDR3 DNA: TGTGCCAGCAGCCAAGCCTCTGAGGACAGACGAGAGACCCAGTACTTC
CDR3 protein: CASSQASEDRRETQYF
D gene: -
clone size: -
V gene: TRBV3-1/TRBV3-2
J gene: TRBJ2-5

CDR3 DNA: TGTGCCAGCAGCTTTTATGGGGGCCAGCCAGTCTACGAGCAGTACTTC
CDR3 protein: CASSFYGGQPVYEQYF
D gene: -
clone size: -
V gene: TRBV5-6
J gene: TRBJ2-7

CDR3 DNA: TGTGCCAGTAGTATATTAGCGGGCACAGATACGCAGTATTTT
CDR3 protein: CASSILAGTDTQYF
D gene: -
clone size: -
V gene: TRBV19
J gene: TRBJ2-3

CDR3 DNA: TGTGCCAGTAGTATAGTCCGCGGGGGTATCTACGAGCAGTACTTC
CDR3 protein: CASSIVRGGIYEQYF
D gene: TRBD2
clone size: -
V gene: TRBV19
J gene: TRBJ2-7

CDR3 DNA: TGTGCCAGCAGTTTGACAGGGTTAGCTGGAAACACCATATATTTT
CDR3 protein: CASSLTGLAGNTIYF
D gene: TRBD1
clone size: -
V gene: TRBV27
J gene: TRBJ1-3

CDR3 DNA: TGTGCCAGCAGCTTGAACCCCGGGACAGCCTATGGCTACACCTTC
CDR3 protein: CASSLNPGTAYGYTF
D gene: TRBD1
clone size: -
V gene: TRBV7-2
J gene: TRBJ1-2

CDR3 DNA: TGTGCCAGCAGCCCCCCAACGGTGAGGGGGCATCAGCCCCAGCATTTT
CDR3 protein: CASSPPTVRGHQPQHF
D gene: TRBD1
clone size: -
V gene: TRBV7-2
J gene: TRBJ1-5

CDR3 DNA: TGTGCCAGCAGTGAAGGAGACAGCAACACTGAAGCTTTCTTT
CDR3 protein: CASSEGDSNTEAFF
D gene: -
clone size: -
V gene: TRBV6-1
J gene: TRBJ1-1

CDR3 DNA: TGTGCCAGTAGACTACAAGACTCTGGAAACACCATATATTTT
CDR3 protein: CASRLQDSGNTIYF
D gene: -
clone size: few
V gene: TRBV19
J gene: TRBJ1-3

CDR3 DNA: TGTGCCAGCAGTGACGGGTTGGGTGAAAAACTGTTTTTT
CDR3 protein: CASSDGLGEKLFF
D gene: -
clone size: -
V gene: TRBV6-1
J gene: TRBJ1-4

CDR3 DNA: TGTGCCAGCTCACCGGACAGCCCTTACTCTGGGGCCAACGTCCTGACTTTC
CDR3 protein: CASSPDSPYSGANVLTF
D gene: -
clone size: -
V gene: TRBV18
J gene: TRBJ2-6

CDR3 DNA: TGTGCCAGCAGCTACGACAGGACCGGGGAGCTGTTTTTT
CDR3 protein: CASSYDRTGELFF
D gene: -
clone size: -
V gene: TRBV13
J gene: TRBJ2-2

CDR3 DNA: TGTGCCAGCAGCCAAGGGCCTCTGGCTGCCTACGAGCAGTACTTC
CDR3 protein: CASSQGPLAAYEQYF
D gene: -
clone size: once
V gene: TRBV3-1/TRBV3-2
J gene: TRBJ2-7

CDR3 DNA: TGTGCCAGCAGTGAACCGGGGAAGCCCCAGCATTTT
CDR3 protein: CASSEPGKPQHF
D gene: -
clone size: once
V gene: TRBV2
J gene: TRBJ1-5

CDR3 DNA: TGTGCCAGCAGCATCTACAGGGGTTCTGAAGCTTTCTTT
CDR3 protein: CASSIYRGSEAFF
D gene: TRBD1
clone size: -
V gene: TRBV7-3
J gene: TRBJ1-1

CDR3 DNA: TGTGCCATCAGTGAGTCTACAGGGATCGATGAGCAGTTCTTC
CDR3 protein: CAISESTGIDEQFF
D gene: -
clone size: -
V gene: TRBV10-3
J gene: TRBJ2-1

CDR3 DNA: TGTGCCAGCAGTTTGGGACAGGGGTACACCGGGGAGCTGTTTTTT
CDR3 protein: CASSLGQGYTGELFF
D gene: TRBD1
clone size: -
V gene: TRBV6-5
J gene: TRBJ2-2

CDR3 DNA: TGTGCCAGCAGTTATGACGGACTACCCTCCAACATTCAGTACTTC
CDR3 protein: CASSYDGLPSNIQYF
D gene: -
clone size: -
V gene: TRBV6-2/TRBV6-3
J gene: TRBJ2-4

CDR3 DNA: TGTGCCAGCAATTCCCCAACCGGGACAGGGGTGACTGAAGCTTTCTTT
CDR3 protein: CASNSPTGTGVTEAFF
D gene: TRBD1
clone size: -
V gene: TRBV6-6
J gene: TRBJ1-1

CDR3 DNA: TGTGCCAGCAGTCCGAGGACTAGCGGGAACAATGAGCAGTTCTTC
CDR3 protein: CASSPRTSGNNEQFF
D gene: TRBD2
clone size: -
V gene: TRBV25-1
J gene: TRBJ2-1

CDR3 DNA: TGTGCCAGCAGTCGACAAACGGCTGGAAACACCATATATTTT
CDR3 protein: CASSRQTAGNTIYF
D gene: -
clone size: once
V gene: TRBV6-5
J gene: TRBJ1-3

CDR3 DNA: TGTGCCAGCAGCTCGGAGGGGGCCAACGTCCTGACTTTC
CDR3 protein: CASSSEGANVLTF
D gene: -
clone size: -
V gene: TRBV3-1/TRBV3-2
J gene: TRBJ2-6

CDR3 DNA: TGTGCCAGCTCACCACTAGTAGCGGGAGGGCCTACCGATACGCAGTATTTT
CDR3 protein: CASSPLVAGGPTDTQYF
D gene: TRBD2
clone size: -
V gene: TRBV18
J gene: TRBJ2-3

CDR3 DNA: TGTGCCTGGAGTGTGCGGGATTTCTACGAGCAGTACTTC
CDR3 protein: CAWSVRDFYEQYF
D gene: -
clone size: -
V gene: TRBV30
J gene: TRBJ2-7

CDR3 DNA: TGTGCCAGCAGCTTATTAGCAGTGCATGAGCAGTTCTTC
CDR3 protein: CASSLLAVHEQFF
D gene: -
clone size: many
V gene: TRBV7-2
J gene: TRBJ2-1

CDR3 DNA: TGTGCCAGCAGCAACGGTGGAGGTCTTGAAGCTGAAGCTTTCTTT
CDR3 protein: CASSNGGGLEAEAFF
D gene: -
clone size: -
V gene: TRBV13
J gene: TRBJ1-1

CDR3 DNA: TGTGCCAGCACCGGGACAACGGGAATATATGGCTACACCTTC
CDR3 protein: CASTGTTGIYGYTF
D gene: -
clone size: -
V gene: TRBV28
J gene: TRBJ1-2

CDR3 DNA: TGTGCCAGCAGCCAAGATTCCGGGGGGCAAAGCACCTTC
CDR3 protein: CASSQDSGGQSTF
D gene: -
clone size: once
V gene: TRBV3-1/TRBV3-2
J gene: TRBJ1-2